This T cell receptor (beta chain) was profiled in a study of control samples from healthy donors and cancer patients. The V and J ends lost 2 bases and 7 bases respectively, with 12 bases between them. The CDR3 loop spans 14 amino acids. CDR1 and CDR2 (germline): SEHNR, FQNEAQ (reference sequence). Libraries were prepared by immunoSEQ multiplex PCR; TCRdb keeps only in-frame clonotypes and omits some of them. This sample's table has under 200,000 clones. The chain links TRBV7-9 to TRBJ1-5; D remains unclear. The receptor was derived from a woman aged 25 to 39 in good health. Input material: blood. Here the CDR3 reads CASSLLTGNQPQHF. The DNA of the CDR3 is TGTGCCAGCAGCTTATTGACGGGGAACCAGCCCCAGCATTTT.